This T cell receptor beta chain was captured in a study of shared clonotypes between healthy human individuals. General observations from the study: Sorted-subset sequencing was shown by rarefaction to be incomplete despite large depth. The study found lower generation probabilities in non-shared clonotypes than in those shared by all four donors.

Notes on this clone: Its matching antigen is unknown. This sample also contains other DNA sequences that code for the same CDR3.

DNA at 200 ng, some 31,000 T cell genomes, went into sorted-subset replicate PCRs. Authors' data handling: Filtering differed because ImmunoSEQ produced junction-only sequences that carried no quality scores. Clones were read by immunoSEQ multiplex PCR, and TCRdb kept only the in-frame ones, dropping some. For V, J and clone size, that table is used; D and trimming come from the DNA. The repertoire holds 2 million to 2.5 million clones, with approximately 95% as singletons. The material sequenced was naive CD4+ T cells from PBMCs. The subset was: CD45RA+ positively selected. This TCR was sampled from a young man in good health. Some clones in this sample may be carry-over from other donors' samples.

The CDR3 coding sequence is TGCGCCAGCAGCTTTAACAGGGTGGAGGAGACCCAGTACTTC. Translation gives CASSFNRVEETQYF. The chain is built from TRBV5-1 and TRBJ2-5, with D maybe TRBD1 (6 bases). V lost 2 bases, J lost 5 bases, and 13 bases lay in between. This CDR3 comprises 14 residues. Germline V gene data show CDR1 as SGHRS and CDR2 as YFSETQ.